One T cell receptor beta chain is described in this entry. Its antigen is undetermined. Every bit of the isolated RNA underwent reverse transcription, so sequencing read expressed TCRB transcripts. Assay used: immunoSEQ multiplex PCR; TCRdb lists only in-frame clones, some missing. The sample yields about 260,000 clones, about 24% seen once. Every sorted population was more than 95% pure. This record belongs to a study of beta chain features in type 1 diabetes. At the level of the study: Taken together, all samples contributed nearly 110 million examined sorted cells. The study, taken as a whole, reports: More deletions and fewer insertions at VDJ junctions were seen in type 1 diabetes patients. Type 1 diabetes patients had moderately but significantly shorter TCRB CDR3s in all four CD4+ subsets. The study left unresolved whether HLA type influences TCRB rearrangement.

The CDR3 runs to 15 residues. V lost 5 bases and J 1 base, leaving 14 bases between the germline ends. Germline loops: CDR1 MGHDK, CDR2 SYGVNS. The sequence derives from a woman younger than 45 with type 1 diabetes. V gene TRBV25-1 combines with J gene TRBJ2-5; D is undetermined. The sequencing input was naive CD4+ T cells from blood. The CDR3 is CASSSLPAFQETQYF. In DNA, the CDR3 is TGTGCCAGCAGTTCCCTCCCCGCGTTCCAAGAGACCCAGTACTTC.